These 12 T cell receptor beta chains originate from one sample sequenced in a study of OX40 agonist ivuxolimab in advanced cancers. The table came from immunoSEQ multiplex PCR; TCRdb's copy has only in-frame clones and leaves some out. The sample holds tens of thousands of clones, 92% seen once. Here the sequenced sample was CD4+ or CD8+ T cells sorted from blood, taken in a trial of the OX40 agonist ivuxolimab. Receptors originate from an adult with an advanced solid tumor such as melanoma, head and neck, liver or kidney cancer.

The chain employs TRBV19 and TRBJ1-5, with unresolved D. Germline V gives CDR1 LNHDA, CDR2 SQIVND (reference sequence). Trimming removed 1 base from V and 5 bases from J, with 3 bases in between. The CDR3 has 12 amino acids. The CDR3 is CASSIGDQPQHF. DNA for the CDR3: TGTGCCAGTAGTATAGGGGATCAGCCCCAGCATTTT.

The chain uses TRBV4-1 and TRBJ2-1; 7 positions match TRBD2. This CDR3 has 17 residues. Germline-derived CDR1 and CDR2 are MGHRA and YSYEKL. Germline trimming cut 4 bases from V and 4 bases from J; bases unmatched to any gene: 13. The CDR3, as DNA: TGCGCCAGCAGCCGCACCCCCGGCGGCGGGGGATACAATGAGCAGTTCTTC. Protein product: CASSRTPGGGGYNEQFF.

This chain links TRBV7-3 with TRBJ1-2, with D maybe TRBD1 (5 bases). The CDR3 runs to 12 residues. From germline, CDR1 is SGHTA and CDR2 FQGTGA. Trimming left V 5 bases short and J 9 bases short, with 13 bases between. CDR3 sequence: CASSLRGDRYTF. The CDR3 coding sequence is TGTGCCAGCAGCCTACGGGGGGATCGCTACACCTTC.

In this sample, this clone turned up once. The chain employs TRBV6-6 and TRBJ2-3; D remains ambiguous. Germline CDR1 reads MNHNY; CDR2 reads SVGAGI (reference sequence). This CDR3 comprises 15 residues. With 2 bases removed from V and 2 bases from J, the gap between germline ends came to 11 bases. The DNA for the CDR3 is TGTGCCAGCAGTTACGGGGTTCTTTTCACAGATACGCAGTATTTT. Protein product: CASSYGVLFTDTQYF.

CDR3 sequence reads: CASSEAGVQPQHF. The CDR3 nucleotides are TGTGCCAGCAGTGAAGCCGGGGTTCAGCCCCAGCATTTT. The J gene is TRBJ1-5, the V gene TRBV6-1; D is unclear. CDR3 length: 13 amino acids. CDR1 and CDR2 (germline): MNHNS, SASEGT. V lost 0 bases to trimming and J lost 6 bases, with 6 bases between them.

This chain connects TRBV30 to TRBJ2-7, with a weak D call TRBD2 (5 bases). The V gene lost 0 bases and the J gene lost 4 bases, with 25 bases spanning the gap. Germline CDR1 is GTSNPN and CDR2 is SVGIG (reference sequence). The CDR3 consists of 18 residues. This CDR3 reads CAWSVPWRSRGLFYEQYF. The DNA of the CDR3 is TGTGCCTGGAGTGTACCGTGGCGATCACGCGGGTTGTTTTACGAGCAGTACTTC.

The V call is TRBV7-3, the J call TRBJ2-1; TRBD2 matches 7 bases. V gave up 3 bases and J gave up 6 bases; unmatched junction bases: 5. CDR1 and CDR2 from the germline V gene are SGHTA and FQGTGA. CDR3 length: 14 residues. CDR3 in amino acids: CASSFRLAANEQFF. CDR3 nucleotide sequence: TGTGCCAGCAGCTTTAGGCTAGCGGCCAATGAGCAGTTCTTC.

The chain uses TRBV18 and TRBJ2-5; no clear D. This CDR3 spans 17 amino acids. V gave up 1 base and J gave up 0 bases, with 15 bases separating them. Looked up from germline, CDR1 is KGHSH and CDR2 is LQKENI. DNA of the CDR3: TGTGCCAGCTCACCACTCTCCACAATACGGTACCAAGAGACCCAGTACTTC. Residues: CASSPLSTIRYQETQYF.

This clone was picked up one time. The CDR3 DNA follows: TGTGCCAGTAGTATAAGCGCAAACACTGAAGCTTTCTTT. Translated, it gives CASSISANTEAFF. The chain joins TRBV19 to TRBJ1-1; D is uncertain. Per the germline V gene, CDR1 is LNHDA and CDR2 is SQIVND (reference sequence). The CDR3 has 13 residues. The V end was cut by 2 bases, the J end by 2 bases, with 6 bases between.

This clone was picked up one time. The V and J genes are TRBV7-4 and TRBJ2-1, with a weak D call TRBD2 (5 bases). Germline V gene data show CDR1 as SGHVT and CDR2 as SQSDAQ. The CDR3 contains 15 residues. V lost 3 bases and J lost 0, with 9 bases in between. CDR3 nucleotide sequence: TGTGCCAGCAGCTTGAGGGAGAGCTCCTACAATGAGCAGTTCTTC. This sequence encodes CASSLRESSYNEQFF.

This clone appeared a single time. The chain is built from TRBV29-1 and TRBJ2-7; 14 bases fit TRBD2. This CDR3 has 15 amino acids. The V gene end was trimmed by 6 bases and the J gene end by 6 bases; junction bases not matched to a gene: 10. CDR1 and CDR2 (germline): SQVTM, ANQGSEA. CDR3 DNA: TGCAGCGTGGGGGGACTAGCGGGGGCCCTTGGCGAGCAGTACTTC. It yields the protein CSVGGLAGALGEQYF.

The CDR3 spells CASSYLGDNEQFF. CDR3 sequence (DNA): TGTGCCAGCAGTTACTTGGGGGACAATGAGCAGTTCTTC. The chain combines TRBV6-5 with TRBJ2-1; either TRBD1 or TRBD2 may supply D (5 bases each). Germline CDR1 MNHEY, CDR2 SVGAGI. This CDR3 is built from 13 residues. V lost 1 base, J lost 5 bases, and 6 bases lay in between.